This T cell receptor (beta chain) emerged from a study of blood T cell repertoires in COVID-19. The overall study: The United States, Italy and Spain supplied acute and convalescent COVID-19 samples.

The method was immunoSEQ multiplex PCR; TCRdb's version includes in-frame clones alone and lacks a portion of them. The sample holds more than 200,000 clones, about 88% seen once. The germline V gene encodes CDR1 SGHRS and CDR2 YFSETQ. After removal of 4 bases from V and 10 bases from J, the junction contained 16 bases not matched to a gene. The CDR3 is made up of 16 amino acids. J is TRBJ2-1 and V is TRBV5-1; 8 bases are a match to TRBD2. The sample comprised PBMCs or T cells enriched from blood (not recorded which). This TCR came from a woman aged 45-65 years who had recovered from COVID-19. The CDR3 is CASSEQTSGPTSEQFF. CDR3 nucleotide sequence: TGCGCCAGCAGCGAACAAACTAGCGGACCTACCAGCGAGCAGTTCTTC.